What follows are 22 T cell receptor beta chains derived from one specimen sequenced in a study of T cells in Graves' hyperthyroidism and ophthalmopathy. Regions amplified from RNA transcripts were the TCR beta CDR3 regions. The study used the HTBI primer set for a first-round RT-PCR of the TCR CDR3. MiXCR was run by TCRdb on the multiplex PCR reads, yielding one entry per CDR3 protein. The sample has a few hundred thousand distinct CDR3 sequences; under 20% are singletons. The sequenced sample was blood. Source of these receptors: a man aged 18 to 29 with Graves' ophthalmopathy.

This clonotype was recorded at least ten times. The rearrangement uses TRBV5-1 and TRBJ1-6; unclear D gene. V was clipped by 4 bases and J by 6 bases, with 11 bases between them. The germline gives CDR1 SGHRS, CDR2 YFSETQ. The CDR3 extends over 14 amino acids. The CDR3 DNA reads as TGCGCCAGCAGCGGGTCTTGGGCTAATTCACCCCTCCACTTT. Translated: CASSGSWANSPLHF. Combining the CDR3 with reference TRBV5-1 and TRBJ1-6 gives the whole variable domain KAGVTQTPRYLIKTRGQQVTLSCSPISGHRSVSWYQQTPGQGLQFLFEYFSETQRNKGNFPGRFSGRQFSNSRSEMNVSTLELGDSALYLCASSGSWANSPLHFGNGTRLTVT.

The chain combines TRBV20-1 with TRBJ1-1, with unresolved D. The germline gives CDR1 DFQATT, CDR2 SNEGSKA (reference sequence). The length of the CDR3 is 13 residues. Trimming removed 0 bases at V and 0 bases at J, with 5 bases between. The CDR3 here is CSAREDLNTEAFF. For the CDR3, the DNA is TGCAGTGCTAGAGAAGACTTGAACACTGAAGCTTTCTTT.

J is TRBJ2-3 and V is TRBV7-6, with unresolved D. V dropped 1 base and J dropped 3 bases, with 8 bases sitting between them. CDR3 length equals 14 residues. Germline V gene data show CDR1 as SGHVS and CDR2 as FNYEAQ. The CDR3 sequence: CASSLDTRTDTQYF. The CDR3 DNA sequence: TGTGCCAGCAGCTTAGACACCCGAACAGATACGCAGTATTTT.

In its sample, this clonotype was seen a few times. The gene calls are TRBV9 and TRBJ2-7; D gene ambiguous. CDR3 size: 12 residues. V gave up 3 bases and J gave up 7 bases, with 11 bases separating them. CDR1 and CDR2 from the germline V gene are SGDLS and YYNGEE. The CDR3 sequence is CASSGWADEQYF. The CDR3, as DNA: TGTGCCAGCAGCGGTTGGGCGGATGAGCAGTACTTC.

In its sample, this clonotype was seen a few times. The genes are TRBV12-3 or TRBV12-4 and TRBJ2-7, with a possible D match to TRBD2 (6 bases). V lost 8 bases and J 6 bases, leaving 32 bases between the germline ends. The CDR3 runs 18 residues. CDR3: CASGPRIRGSTSSVEQYF. The CDR3 nucleotides are TGTGCCAGCGGCCCGAGGATTAGGGGCTCAACTAGCAGTGTCGAGCAGTACTTC.

This chain joins TRBV20-1 and TRBJ2-1, with TRBD1 identical over 7 bases. The ends lost 0 bases at V and 2 bases at J; junction bases unmatched: 7. The CDR3 is made up of 16 amino acids. Germline V gene data show CDR1 as DFQATT and CDR2 as SNEGSKA (reference sequence). CDR3 sequence: CSARDIWQGAYNEQFF. DNA of the CDR3: TGCAGTGCTAGAGATATTTGGCAGGGGGCCTACAATGAGCAGTTCTTC.

This clonotype was counted only a few times. V usage is TRBV25-1 and J usage is TRBJ1-1, with D perhaps TRBD1 (6 bases). CDR3 length equals 16 residues. The germline gives CDR1 MGHDK, CDR2 SYGVNS. V was clipped by 4 bases and J by 0 bases, with 15 bases between them. The CDR3 region has the DNA TGTGCCAGCAGTGGCTCATGGGGGGCGATGAACACTGAAGCTTTCTTT. It yields the protein CASSGSWGAMNTEAFF.

The sample holds one count of this clonotype. V usage is TRBV2 and J usage is TRBJ1-6, with 10 bases aligning to TRBD1. CDR3 length: 18 amino acids. V trimming: 2 bases; J trimming: 2 bases; junction bases outside the gene matches: 6. The germline gives CDR1 SNHLY, CDR2 FYNNEI. This CDR3 is CASSETGTGATYNSPLHF. The CDR3 DNA reads as TGTGCCAGCAGTGAAACCGGGACAGGGGCCACCTATAATTCACCCCTCCACTTT.

This clonotype was observed a few times. A much larger clone differs from this one at a single base, so this may be a read error. The chain recombines TRBV20-1 with TRBJ1-1; 7 bases line up with TRBD1. In germline, CDR1 is DFQATT, CDR2 SNEGSKA (reference sequence). The CDR3 is 12 amino acids. The CDR3 DNA sequence: TGCAGTGCCACAGACAGGGATACTGGAGCTTTCTTT. This codes for CSATDRDTGAFF.

The chain combines TRBV10-3 with TRBJ1-4; D unclear. V lost 2 bases and J lost 4, with 8 bases in between. The germline V gene has CDR1 ENHRY and CDR2 SYGVKD. The CDR3 runs to 14 residues. This chain's CDR3 is CAISEGIGNEKLFF. CDR3 sequence (DNA): TGTGCCATCAGTGAGGGAATTGGTAATGAAAAACTGTTTTTT.

This clonotype was seen only a few times. The chain recombines TRBV6-1 with TRBJ2-7; 8 bases align to TRBD1. CDR1 is MNHNS and CDR2 is SASEGT in the germline V gene. The junction had 9 bases not matched to a gene; V was cut back by 10 bases and J by 4 bases. There are 13 residues in the CDR3. CDR3 nucleotides: TGTGCCACCGGTGGACAGGGCGGGTACGAGCAGTACTTC. This encodes CATGGQGGYEQYF.

The chain carries TRBV6-1 and TRBJ2-1; TRBD2 might be the D (7 bases). The germline gives CDR1 MNHNS, CDR2 SASEGT. This CDR3 is 16 amino acids long. V was shortened by 2 bases and J by 5 bases, with 16 bases between the two germline ends. CDR3 coding DNA: TGTGCCAGCAGTGAAATTTTGAGGGGGGGGAACAATGAGCAGTTCTTC. Translation: CASSEILRGGNNEQFF.

This clonotype occurred a few times. The CDR3 loop is CASSQADTNYNSPLHF. CDR3 in DNA: TGCGCCAGCAGCCAGGCGGACACTAACTATAATTCACCCCTCCACTTT. The chain joins TRBV4-1 to TRBJ1-6; D perhaps matches TRBD1 (5 bases). Germline CDR1 and CDR2: MGHRA and YSYEKL. The length of the CDR3 is 16 residues. Trimming removed 3 bases from V and 3 bases from J, with 12 bases in between.

The J gene is TRBJ1-2, the V gene TRBV6-1; a possible D gene is TRBD1 (6 bases). The CDR3 has 18 residues. CDR1 is MNHNS and CDR2 is SASEGT in the germline V gene. Trimming removed 5 bases from V and 5 bases from J, with 27 bases in between. CDR3 bases: TGTGCCAGCAGTCGCCGGGGAGCGGGGGGGGCCTTGAGATATGGCTACACCTTC. It encodes CASSRRGAGGALRYGYTF.

Many counts were recorded for this clonotype. V is TRBV11-2 and J is TRBJ1-6; D is undetermined. The ends were cut back, 5 bases at V and 9 bases at J, with 11 bases in the middle. This CDR3 has 13 residues. Germline-derived CDR1 and CDR2 are SGHAT and FQNNGV. The CDR3 DNA sequence: TGTGCCAGCAGCCCCCGGTCGGGTTCACCCCTCCACTTT. As protein: CASSPRSGSPLHF.

As regards this clonotype: This may arise from a read error, as a much more abundant clone is one base away. The V gene is TRBV13, the J gene TRBJ1-2; D is undetermined. CDR3 length: 12 residues. The germline V gene encodes CDR1 PRHDT and CDR2 FYEKMQ (reference sequence). The CDR3 nucleotides read TGTGCCAACAGCTTACCAGGCTATGGCTACACCTTC. Its protein product is CANSLPGYGYTF.

This clonotype was observed many times. The chain is built from TRBV24-1 and TRBJ2-1, with TRBD1 matching over 7 bases. From germline, CDR1 is KGHDR and CDR2 SFDVKD. V dropped 3 bases and J dropped 3; count of bases not matched to a gene: 4. The CDR3 extends over 15 amino acids. In DNA, the CDR3 is TGTGCCACCAGTGATGCTACAGGGGACTACAATGAGCAGTTCTTC. This gives the protein CATSDATGDYNEQFF.

The genes are TRBV2 and TRBJ2-7, with 10 bases aligning to TRBD1. V shed 3 bases and J 2 bases; nucleotides not matched to a gene: 4. The CDR3 has 15 residues. Germline CDR1 and CDR2: SNHLY and FYNNEI. The CDR3, as DNA: TGTGCCAGCAGTGACGGGACAGGGGCCACCTACGAGCAGTACTTC. Protein product: CASSDGTGATYEQYF. The whole variable domain, remainder taken from reference TRBV2 and TRBJ2-7, is EPEVTQTPSHQVTQMGQEVILRCVPISNHLYFYWYRQILGQKVEFLVSFYNNEISEKSEIFDDQFSVERPDGSNFTLKIRSTKLEDSAMYFCASSDGTGATYEQYFGPGTRLTVT.

Notes on this clonotype: A read error may be the cause here, since a much bigger clone is one base away. CDR3 DNA: TGCAGTGCTAACTCCCCCAGCCGTAGCACAGATACGCAGTATTTT. It yields the protein CSANSPSRSTDTQYF. V is TRBV20-1 and J is TRBJ2-3, with D unresolved. Trimming left V 4 bases short and J 0 bases short, with 14 bases between. The germline V gene encodes CDR1 DFQATT and CDR2 SNEGSKA (reference sequence). This CDR3 comprises 15 residues.

As regards this clonotype: This may stem from a read error, because a much larger clone lies one nucleotide away. The rearrangement uses TRBV11-2 and TRBJ2-1; D perhaps matches TRBD1 (5 bases). The CDR3 has 15 amino acids. Germline V gene lookup returns CDR1 SGHAT and CDR2 FQNNGV. CDR3: CARSSVQGSYNEQFF. The CDR3 nucleotides read TGTGCCAGAAGCTCTGTGCAGGGATCCTACAATGAGCAGTTCTTC.

Concerning this clonotype: Possible read error: a much larger clone is one base away. J is TRBJ2-1 and V is TRBV12-3 or TRBV12-4; D ambiguous. This CDR3 has 11 amino acids. CDR3: CAGSLPNEQFF. As DNA, the CDR3 is TGTGCCGGCAGTTTGCCCAATGAGCAGTTCTTC.

The J gene is TRBJ2-7, the V gene TRBV6-1, with D hard to call. Per the germline V gene, CDR1 is MNHNS and CDR2 is SASEGT. This CDR3 has 11 residues. Trimming took off 3 bases at V and 6 bases at J, with 6 bases between the two ends. CDR3 nucleotides: TGTGCCAGCAGTGACCCGAGCGAGCAGTACTTC. It yields the protein CASSDPSEQYF.